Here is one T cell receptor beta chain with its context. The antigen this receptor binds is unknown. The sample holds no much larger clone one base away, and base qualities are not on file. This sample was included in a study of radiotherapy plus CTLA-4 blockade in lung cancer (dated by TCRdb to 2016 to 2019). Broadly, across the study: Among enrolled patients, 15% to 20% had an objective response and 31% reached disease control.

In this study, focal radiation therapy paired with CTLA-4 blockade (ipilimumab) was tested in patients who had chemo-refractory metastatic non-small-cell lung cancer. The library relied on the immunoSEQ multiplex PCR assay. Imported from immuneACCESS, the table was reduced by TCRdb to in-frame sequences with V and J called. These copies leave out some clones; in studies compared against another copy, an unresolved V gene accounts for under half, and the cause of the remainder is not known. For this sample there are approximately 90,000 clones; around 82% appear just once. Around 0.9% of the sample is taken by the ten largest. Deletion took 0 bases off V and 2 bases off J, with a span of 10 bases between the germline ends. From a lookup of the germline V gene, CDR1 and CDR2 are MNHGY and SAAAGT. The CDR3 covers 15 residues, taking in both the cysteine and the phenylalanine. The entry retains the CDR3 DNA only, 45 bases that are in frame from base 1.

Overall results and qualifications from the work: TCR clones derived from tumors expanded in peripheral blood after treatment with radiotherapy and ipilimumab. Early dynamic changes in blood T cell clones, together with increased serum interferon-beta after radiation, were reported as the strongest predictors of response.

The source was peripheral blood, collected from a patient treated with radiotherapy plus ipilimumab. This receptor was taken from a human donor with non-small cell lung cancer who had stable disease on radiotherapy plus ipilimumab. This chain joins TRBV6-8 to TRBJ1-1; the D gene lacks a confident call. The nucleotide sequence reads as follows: TGTGCCAGCAGTTACTCGAGGCAGATTAACACTGAAGCTTTCTTT. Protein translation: CASSYSRQINTEAFF.